The entry that follows covers one T cell receptor (beta chain) sequence. Its antigen is undetermined. The sample comes from a study of cytomegalovirus exposure and HLA in healthy donors. Overall study results and limits: Most CMV-associated TCR beta chains were later found to appear HLA-restricted. A reported reduction in N-insertions relative to the 666-donor mean was seen in an Asian-associated ancestry cluster in a later analysis. Among immune exposure information, only CMV serostatus was available.

It was with 60 Vbeta and 13 Jbeta primers that the PCR ran. Clones were read by immunoSEQ multiplex PCR, and TCRdb kept only the in-frame ones, dropping some. The table lists 150,000 to 200,000 clones. In germline, CDR1 is MGHRA, CDR2 YSYEKL. The CDR3 extends over 16 amino acids. V was shortened by 0 bases and J by 2 bases, with 12 bases between the two germline ends. Sequenced material: PBMCs. The receptor comes from an older woman in good health and CMV-seronegative. The chain couples TRBV4-1 to TRBJ2-3, with D possibly being TRBD2 (7 bases). The CDR3 loop reads CASSQDGGGYTDTQYF. The CDR3 bases are TGCGCCAGCAGCCAAGATGGCGGGGGCTACACAGATACGCAGTATTTT.